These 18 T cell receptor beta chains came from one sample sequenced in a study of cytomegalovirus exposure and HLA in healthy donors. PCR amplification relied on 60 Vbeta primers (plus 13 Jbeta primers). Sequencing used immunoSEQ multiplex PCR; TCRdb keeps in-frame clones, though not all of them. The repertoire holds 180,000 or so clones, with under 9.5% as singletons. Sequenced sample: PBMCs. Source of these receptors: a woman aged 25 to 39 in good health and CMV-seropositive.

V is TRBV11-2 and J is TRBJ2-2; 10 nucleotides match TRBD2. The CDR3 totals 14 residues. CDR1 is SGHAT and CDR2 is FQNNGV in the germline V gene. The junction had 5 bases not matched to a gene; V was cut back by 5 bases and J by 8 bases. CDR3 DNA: TGTGCCAGCAGCGCGAGCGGGAGGGTAGGGGAGCTGTTTTTT. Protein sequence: CASSASGRVGELFF. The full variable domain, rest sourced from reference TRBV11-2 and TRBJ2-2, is EAGVAQSPRYKIIEKRQSVAFWCNPISGHATLYWYQQILGQGPKLLIQFQNNGVVDDSQLPKDRFSAERLKGVDSTLKIQPAKLEDSAVYLCASSASGRVGELFFGEGSRLTVL.

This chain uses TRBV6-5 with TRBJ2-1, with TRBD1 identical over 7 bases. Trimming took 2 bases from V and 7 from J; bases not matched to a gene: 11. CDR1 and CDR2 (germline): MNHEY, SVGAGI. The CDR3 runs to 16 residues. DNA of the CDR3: TGTGCCAGCAGTTACCTCGGTGGGGACAGCATAAATGAGCAGTTCTTC. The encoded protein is CASSYLGGDSINEQFF.

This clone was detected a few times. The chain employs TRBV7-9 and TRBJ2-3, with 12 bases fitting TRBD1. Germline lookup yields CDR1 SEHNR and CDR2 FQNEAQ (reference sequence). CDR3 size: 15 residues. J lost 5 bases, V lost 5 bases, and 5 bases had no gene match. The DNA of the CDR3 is TGTGCCAGCAGCGGGGACAGGGGGCATGGAGATACGCAGTATTTT. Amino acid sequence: CASSGDRGHGDTQYF.

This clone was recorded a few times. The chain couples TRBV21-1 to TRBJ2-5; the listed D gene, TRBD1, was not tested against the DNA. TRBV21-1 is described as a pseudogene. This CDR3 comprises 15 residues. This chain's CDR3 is CASNADRDRQETQYF. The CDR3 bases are TGTGCCAGCAACGCCGATCGGGACAGGCAAGAGACCCAGTACTTC.

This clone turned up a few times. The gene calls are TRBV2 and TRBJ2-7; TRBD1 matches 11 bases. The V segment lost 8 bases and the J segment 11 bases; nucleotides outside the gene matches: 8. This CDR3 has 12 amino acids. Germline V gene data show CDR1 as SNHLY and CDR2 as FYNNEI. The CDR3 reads CASGPGQGVKYF. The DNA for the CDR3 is TGTGCCAGCGGACCGGGACAGGGGGTAAAGTACTTC.

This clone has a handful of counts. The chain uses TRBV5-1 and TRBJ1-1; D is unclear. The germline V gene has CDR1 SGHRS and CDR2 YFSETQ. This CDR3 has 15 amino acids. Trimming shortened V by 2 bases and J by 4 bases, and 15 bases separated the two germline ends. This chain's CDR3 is CASSLGSIEVTEAFF. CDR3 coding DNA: TGCGCCAGCAGCTTAGGTTCCATTGAGGTCACTGAAGCTTTCTTT.

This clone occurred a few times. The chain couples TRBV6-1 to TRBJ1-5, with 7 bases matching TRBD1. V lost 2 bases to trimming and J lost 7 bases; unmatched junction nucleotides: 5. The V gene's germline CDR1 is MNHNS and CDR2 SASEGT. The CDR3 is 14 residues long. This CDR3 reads CASSETGALQPQHF. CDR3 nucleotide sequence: TGTGCCAGCAGTGAAACAGGGGCCCTGCAGCCCCAGCATTTT.

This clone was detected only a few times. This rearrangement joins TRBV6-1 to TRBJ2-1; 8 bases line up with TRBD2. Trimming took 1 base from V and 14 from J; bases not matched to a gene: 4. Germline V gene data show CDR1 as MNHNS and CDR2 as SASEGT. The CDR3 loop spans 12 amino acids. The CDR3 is CASSEGRRGEFF. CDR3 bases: TGTGCCAGCAGTGAAGGGAGGCGGGGGGAGTTCTTC.

CDR3: CASSLDPTGDTEAFF. The CDR3 DNA reads TGTGCCAGCAGCTTGGACCCAACGGGGGACACTGAAGCTTTCTTT. The chain joins TRBV5-4 to TRBJ1-1; TRBD1 might be the D (5 bases). The CDR3 covers 15 residues. V was clipped by 0 bases and J by 3 bases, with 12 bases between them. Germline CDR1 SGHNT, CDR2 YYREEE (reference sequence).

CDR3 DNA sequence: TGTGCCAGCGGCTGGACTAGCTACAATGAGCAGTTCTTC. Protein product: CASGWTSYNEQFF. The gene calls are TRBV27 and TRBJ2-1; 7 nucleotides agree with TRBD2. Germline CDR1 is MNHEY and CDR2 is SMNVEV (reference sequence). V dropped 8 bases and J dropped 3; count of bases not matched to a gene: 4. The CDR3 loop spans 13 amino acids.

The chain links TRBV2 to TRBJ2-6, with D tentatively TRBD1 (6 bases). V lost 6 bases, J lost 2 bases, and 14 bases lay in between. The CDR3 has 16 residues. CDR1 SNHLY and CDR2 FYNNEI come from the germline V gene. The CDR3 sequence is CASRFPGHAGANVLTF. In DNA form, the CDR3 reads TGTGCCAGCAGGTTCCCGGGACACGCTGGGGCCAACGTCCTGACTTTC.

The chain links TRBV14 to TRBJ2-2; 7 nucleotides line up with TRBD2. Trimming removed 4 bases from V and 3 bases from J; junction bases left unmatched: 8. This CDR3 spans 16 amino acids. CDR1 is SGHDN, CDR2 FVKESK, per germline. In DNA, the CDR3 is TGTGCCAGCAGCCCCATCCGGGGGAGGGACACCGGGGAGCTGTTTTTT. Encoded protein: CASSPIRGRDTGELFF.

Here the CDR3 DNA reads TGTGCCAGCAGCTTGAGTCTAGCGGGCTACGAGCAGTACTTC. Protein: CASSLSLAGYEQYF. The rearrangement joins TRBV5-4 to TRBJ2-7; TRBD2 agrees at 8 bases. Looked up from germline, CDR1 is SGHNT and CDR2 is YYREEE (reference sequence). The ends lost 1 base at V and 3 bases at J; junction bases unmatched: 3. The CDR3 is made up of 14 amino acids.

The CDR3 DNA reads as TGTGCCAGCTCACCTCTCGGGACAGGGGGCGACGAGCAGTACTTC. This codes for CASSPLGTGGDEQYF. This chain connects TRBV18 to TRBJ2-7; 12 positions match TRBD1. There are 15 residues in the CDR3. The germline V gene encodes CDR1 KGHSH and CDR2 LQKENI. The V gene end was trimmed by 3 bases and the J gene end by 5 bases; junction bases not matched to a gene: 5.

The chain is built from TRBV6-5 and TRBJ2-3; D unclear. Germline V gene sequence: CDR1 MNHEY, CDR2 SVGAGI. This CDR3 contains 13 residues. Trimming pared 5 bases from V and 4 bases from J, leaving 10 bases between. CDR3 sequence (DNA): TGTGCCAGCAGTAAGGCAGCGCCAGATACGCAGTATTTT. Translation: CASSKAAPDTQYF.

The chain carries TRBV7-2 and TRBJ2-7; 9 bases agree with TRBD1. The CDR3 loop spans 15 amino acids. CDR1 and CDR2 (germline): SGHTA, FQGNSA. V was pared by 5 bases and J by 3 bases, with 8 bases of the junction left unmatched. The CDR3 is CASSLTGTGYYEQYF. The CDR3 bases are TGTGCCAGCAGCCTAACCGGGACAGGGTACTACGAGCAGTACTTC.

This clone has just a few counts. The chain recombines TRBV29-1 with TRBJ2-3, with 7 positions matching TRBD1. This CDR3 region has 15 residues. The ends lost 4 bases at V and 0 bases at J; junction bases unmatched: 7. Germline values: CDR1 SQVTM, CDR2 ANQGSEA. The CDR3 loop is CSVVWMDRSTDTQYF. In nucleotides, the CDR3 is TGCAGCGTTGTGTGGATGGACAGGAGCACAGATACGCAGTATTTT.

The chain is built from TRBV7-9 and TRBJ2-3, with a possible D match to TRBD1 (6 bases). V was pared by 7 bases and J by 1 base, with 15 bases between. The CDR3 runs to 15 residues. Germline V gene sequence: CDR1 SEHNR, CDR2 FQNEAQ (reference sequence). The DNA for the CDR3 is TGTGCCAGCAACCGAAGGGGGTTGGGCACAGATACGCAGTATTTT. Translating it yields CASNRRGLGTDTQYF.